This entry lists 30 T cell receptor beta chains sequenced from one sample in a study of T cells after yellow fever vaccination. MiXCR, run by TCRdb on the 5' RACE reads, gives a single entry per CDR3 protein. The sample holds about 220,000 distinct CDR3 sequences, approximately 3% seen once. Specimen: CD4+ T cells sorted from PBMCs, collected 10 days after the yellow fever booster vaccination. Every receptor here comes from a man between 18 and 29 years old who received the YFV17D yellow fever vaccine.

This clonotype appeared a few times. The CDR3 reads CASSQDVRGNQPQHF. In nucleotides, the CDR3 is TGCGCCAGCAGCCAAGACGTGCGGGGCAATCAGCCCCAGCATTTT. This chain uses TRBV4-1 with TRBJ1-5, with D uncertain. Germline V lookup: CDR1 MGHRA, CDR2 YSYEKL. Trimming took off 0 bases at V and 2 bases at J, with 8 bases between the two ends. This CDR3 contains 15 residues.

This clonotype was counted between two and nine times. The chain carries TRBV7-3 and TRBJ1-1; TRBD1 aligns across 8 bases. Trimming at V came to 5 bases and at J to 6 bases, leaving 11 bases not matched to a gene. This CDR3 spans 15 amino acids. Germline loops: CDR1 SGHTA, CDR2 FQGTGA. The CDR3 DNA reads as TGTGCCAGCAGCCCCCGACAGGGGCGGAGGTCTGAAGCTTTCTTT. Translating gives CASSPRQGRRSEAFF. The full variable domain, its missing parts supplied by reference TRBV7-3 and TRBJ1-1, is GAGVSQTPSNKVTEKGKYVELRCDPISGHTALYWYRQSLGQGPEFLIYFQGTGAADDSGLPNDRFFAVRPEGSVSTLKIQRTERGDSAVYLCASSPRQGRRSEAFFGQGTRLTVV.

This rearrangement joins TRBV11-1 to TRBJ1-6; tentative D call: TRBD1 (6 bases). The CDR3 has 15 residues. V shed 4 bases and J shed 7 bases, with 14 bases lying between them. Per the germline V gene, CDR1 is SGHAT and CDR2 is FQDESV (reference sequence). CDR3 nucleotide sequence: TGTGCCAGCAGCTCTGTTGGTCAGGGGAATTCACCCCTCCACTTT. It codes for CASSSVGQGNSPLHF.

Many counts were recorded for this clonotype. The chain combines TRBV24-1 with TRBJ2-1; 7 bases are shared with TRBD1. Germline values: CDR1 KGHDR, CDR2 SFDVKD. The CDR3 loop spans 16 amino acids. V trimming: 3 bases; J trimming: 0 bases; junction bases outside the gene matches: 4. The CDR3 region is CATSDTRQGSYNEQFF. The CDR3 nucleotides read TGTGCCACCAGTGATACCCGACAGGGCTCCTACAATGAGCAGTTCTTC.

Many counts were recorded for this clonotype. The V and J genes are TRBV5-1 and TRBJ2-5; D is perhaps TRBD1 (6 bases). Germline values: CDR1 SGHRS, CDR2 YFSETQ. The V and J ends lost 5 bases and 2 bases respectively, with 16 bases between them. This CDR3 has 15 residues. CDR3 sequence reads: CASRATGAPQETQYF. The CDR3 DNA reads as TGCGCCAGCAGAGCGACAGGAGCCCCTCAAGAGACCCAGTACTTC. Based on the CDR3 plus reference TRBV5-1 and TRBJ2-5, the full variable domain is KAGVTQTPRYLIKTRGQQVTLSCSPISGHRSVSWYQQTPGQGLQFLFEYFSETQRNKGNFPGRFSGRQFSNSRSEMNVSTLELGDSALYLCASRATGAPQETQYFGPGTRLLVL.

This clonotype was seen repeatedly, ten times or more. The chain uses TRBV20-1 and TRBJ2-5; TRBD2 agrees at 11 bases. Germline V CDR1 and CDR2: DFQATT, SNEGSKA (reference sequence). The CDR3 is 14 residues long. V lost 6 bases and J lost 4; bases outside the gene matches: 7. The CDR3 nucleotides are TGCAGTGCCACGAGGACTAGCGGGCCAGAGACCCAGTACTTC. Its translation is CSATRTSGPETQYF.

A few counts support this clonotype. The genes are TRBV5-4 and TRBJ1-2, with D maybe TRBD1 (6 bases). The germline V and J ends were trimmed by 0 bases and 2 bases, with 14 bases remaining between them. The germline V gene encodes CDR1 SGHNT and CDR2 YYREEE (reference sequence). The CDR3 length is 16 residues. CDR3 protein: CASSLGQGLANYGYTF. In DNA, the CDR3 is TGTGCCAGCAGCTTGGGGCAGGGGTTGGCGAACTATGGCTACACCTTC.

This clonotype was observed a handful of times. J is TRBJ2-5 and V is TRBV5-5; TRBD2 matches 7 bases. Germline lookup yields CDR1 SGHKS and CDR2 YYEKEE (reference sequence). This CDR3 region has 16 residues. Trimming took 2 bases from V and 1 from J; bases not matched to a gene: 8. The CDR3 loop reads CASSFILAILQETQYF. The CDR3 nucleotides read TGTGCCAGCAGCTTCATACTAGCGATCCTCCAAGAGACCCAGTACTTC.

Remarks on this clonotype: This may stem from a read error, because a much larger clone lies one nucleotide away. The CDR3 loop reads CASSQDPGTRSYEQDF. In DNA, the CDR3 is TGCGCCAGCAGCCAGGACCCGGGGACACGATCCTACGAGCAGGACTTC. The rearrangement links TRBV4-1 to TRBJ2-7, with D perhaps matching TRBD1 (6 bases). CDR1 is MGHRA and CDR2 is YSYEKL in the germline V gene. This CDR3 contains 16 residues.

This clonotype showed up many times. The chain employs TRBV29-1 and TRBJ1-1, with D hard to call. Trimming shortened V by 4 bases and J by 1 base, and 19 bases separated the two germline ends. The CDR3 has 16 residues. Looked up from germline, CDR1 is SQVTM and CDR2 is ANQGSEA. CDR3 region: CSVATSIWLGNTEAFF. The CDR3 DNA sequence: TGCAGCGTTGCAACTTCCATTTGGTTGGGGAACACTGAAGCTTTCTTT. The full variable domain, its missing parts supplied by reference TRBV29-1 and TRBJ1-1, is SAVISQKPSRDICQRGTSLTIQCQVDSQVTMMFWYRQQPGQSLTLIATANQGSEATYESGFVIDKFPISRPNLTFSTLTVSNMSPEDSSIYLCSVATSIWLGNTEAFFGQGTRLTVV.

The rearrangement links TRBV2 to TRBJ1-6; TRBD1 is a possible D gene (5 bases). V lost 2 bases and J lost 1, with 6 bases in between. CDR3 length: 15 residues. Germline values: CDR1 SNHLY, CDR2 FYNNEI. In nucleotides, the CDR3 is TGTGCCAGCAGTGAAAGGGGTTCCTATAATTCACCCCTCCACTTT. Amino acids: CASSERGSYNSPLHF.

This sequence joins TRBV2 and TRBJ2-2; 10 nucleotides align to TRBD2. Trimming removed 4 bases from V and 1 base from J; junction bases left unmatched: 0. Germline V gene lookup returns CDR1 SNHLY and CDR2 FYNNEI. The CDR3 sequence is 15 residues long. This chain's CDR3 is CASSGTSGNTGELFF. CDR3 bases: TGTGCCAGCAGTGGGACTAGCGGGAACACCGGGGAGCTGTTTTTT. Full variable domain (rest looked up from reference TRBV2 and TRBJ2-2): EPEVTQTPSHQVTQMGQEVILRCVPISNHLYFYWYRQILGQKVEFLVSFYNNEISEKSEIFDDQFSVERPDGSNFTLKIRSTKLEDSAMYFCASSGTSGNTGELFFGEGSRLTVL.

This clonotype was seen ten or more times. The gene calls are TRBV7-2 and TRBJ2-1; D may be TRBD1 (6 bases). Germline V gene data show CDR1 as SGHTA and CDR2 as FQGNSA. V was pared by 3 bases and J by 0 bases, with 9 bases between. The CDR3 length is 15 residues. The CDR3 DNA follows: TGTGCCAGCAGCTTGGGGGCGAGCTCCTACAATGAGCAGTTCTTC. Its translation: CASSLGASSYNEQFF.

The CDR3, as DNA: TGTGCCACCAGCAGAGTGGCCAGGACAGTCCCTGGAAACACCATATATTTT. Its protein product is CATSRVARTVPGNTIYF. The chain recombines TRBV15 with TRBJ1-3, with D perhaps matching TRBD1 (6 bases). CDR3 length: 17 amino acids. Per the germline V gene, CDR1 is LNHNV and CDR2 is YYDKDF (reference sequence). With 1 base removed from V and 2 bases from J, the gap between germline ends came to 15 bases.

This rearrangement joins TRBV7-2 to TRBJ2-7, with no clear D. The V and J ends lost 5 bases and 0 bases respectively, with 8 bases between them. CDR3 length: 13 amino acids. Per the germline V gene, CDR1 is SGHTA and CDR2 is FQGNSA. The CDR3 sequence is CASSMTPSYEQYF. For the CDR3, the DNA is TGTGCCAGCAGCATGACTCCCTCCTACGAGCAGTACTTC.

This clonotype has just a few counts. J is TRBJ2-5 and V is TRBV9; perhaps TRBD2 as D (6 bases). The germline V and J ends were trimmed by 3 bases and 3 bases, with 12 bases remaining between them. The CDR3 has 14 residues. CDR1 is SGDLS, CDR2 YYNGEE, per germline. The CDR3 bases are TGTGCCAGCAGCGCGGGGACTCTGAAAGAGACCCAGTACTTC. Translating it yields CASSAGTLKETQYF.

The chain recombines TRBV5-1 with TRBJ1-6; D is perhaps TRBD1 (6 bases). V dropped 2 bases and J dropped 9 bases, with 9 bases sitting between them. The CDR3 has 13 amino acids. The V gene's germline CDR1 is SGHRS and CDR2 YFSETQ. CDR3 DNA: TGCGCCAGCAGCTTTAAAGGGGGTTCACCCCTCCACTTT. The encoded protein is CASSFKGGSPLHF. The full variable domain, with the rest looked up from reference TRBV5-1 and TRBJ1-6, is KAGVTQTPRYLIKTRGQQVTLSCSPISGHRSVSWYQQTPGQGLQFLFEYFSETQRNKGNFPGRFSGRQFSNSRSEMNVSTLELGDSALYLCASSFKGGSPLHFGNGTRLTVT.

This clonotype turned up a few times. The rearrangement links TRBV4-3 to TRBJ2-7; 9 nucleotides align to TRBD1. J gave up 3 bases and V 2 bases, and 11 bases lay outside the gene matches. This CDR3 has 17 residues. Germline V gene sequence: CDR1 LGHNA, CDR2 YSLEER. The CDR3 bases are TGCGCCAGCAGCCAAAGGATCGGGGACAGGGTCCTCTACGAGCAGTACTTC. Amino acids: CASSQRIGDRVLYEQYF.

This clonotype has a count of ten or more. This chain connects TRBV20-1 to TRBJ2-3, with TRBD1 identical over 9 bases. The CDR3 loop spans 14 amino acids. CDR1 and CDR2 (germline): DFQATT, SNEGSKA (reference sequence). J was trimmed by 6 bases and V by 5 bases; bases with no gene match: 9. The CDR3 DNA sequence: TGCAGTGCTCGCACAGGGGGCGAGGGGGATACGCAGTATTTT. Protein: CSARTGGEGDTQYF.

The chain uses TRBV6-5 and TRBJ1-4, with a tentative D call TRBD1 (5 bases). The germline V gene has CDR1 MNHEY and CDR2 SVGAGI. The CDR3 has 13 residues. With 4 bases removed from V and 8 bases from J, the gap between germline ends came to 11 bases. In nucleotides, the CDR3 is TGTGCCAGCAGTTCGACAGTTATCGAAAAACTGTTTTTT. Protein sequence: CASSSTVIEKLFF.

V gene TRBV21-1 combines with J gene TRBJ2-5; TRBD1, as called in the table, went unchecked against the DNA. TRBV21-1 is shown as a pseudogene. The CDR3 consists of 14 residues. DNA for the CDR3: TGTGCCACCGACAGGGTTGACCCTCAAGAGACCCAGTACTTC. Translation: CATDRVDPQETQYF.

In this sample, this clonotype turned up many times. V gene TRBV20-1 combines with J gene TRBJ1-3, with 7 positions matching TRBD1. CDR1 DFQATT and CDR2 SNEGSKA come from the germline V gene (reference sequence). Losses at the gene ends were 3 bases for V and 2 bases for J; bases not matched to a gene: 7. The CDR3 runs 15 residues. The CDR3 sequence: CSARVTTGAGNTIYF. The DNA of the CDR3 is TGCAGTGCTAGGGTTACCACAGGGGCTGGAAACACCATATATTTT.

The chain couples TRBV24-1 to TRBJ2-2; 10 nucleotides agree with TRBD2. The germline V gene has CDR1 KGHDR and CDR2 SFDVKD. This CDR3 is 16 amino acids long. Trimming took 2 bases from V and 5 from J; bases not matched to a gene: 4. DNA of the CDR3: TGTGCCACCAGTGATTCTCAGCGGGGGGGTACCGGGGAGCTGTTTTTT. Its protein product is CATSDSQRGGTGELFF.

In its sample, this clonotype was seen many times. The chain joins TRBV4-3 to TRBJ1-1, with no clear D. From germline, CDR1 is LGHNA and CDR2 YSLEER. V lost 0 bases and J 0 bases, leaving 11 bases between the germline ends. The CDR3 runs 16 residues. CDR3 bases: TGCGCCAGCAGCCAAGAGCCCGGACGGGTGAACACTGAAGCTTTCTTT. It codes for CASSQEPGRVNTEAFF.

This clonotype turned up a few times. This chain connects TRBV27 to TRBJ1-1; D may be TRBD1 (5 bases). In germline, CDR1 is MNHEY, CDR2 SMNVEV (reference sequence). V shed 2 bases and J shed 3 bases, with 7 bases lying between them. The CDR3 sequence is 13 residues long. In DNA, the CDR3 is TGTGCCAGCAGTTTAAACAGGTACACTGAAGCTTTCTTT. Encoded protein: CASSLNRYTEAFF.

The V call is TRBV11-2, the J call TRBJ1-5; 12 nucleotides agree with TRBD1. With V trimmed by 3 bases and J by 2 bases, 14 bases remained unmatched. CDR1 and CDR2 from the germline V gene are SGHAT and FQNNGV. There are 20 residues in the CDR3. The DNA of the CDR3 is TGTGCCAGCAGCTTTCCCGGTCCCGGGACAGGGGGCAAGGGCAATCAGCCCCAGCATTTT. Translation gives CASSFPGPGTGGKGNQPQHF.

This clonotype was counted ten times or more. V gene TRBV5-1 combines with J gene TRBJ2-1; possible D gene TRBD2, 5 bases. The length of the CDR3 is 14 residues. V was cut by 0 bases and J by 9 bases, with 13 bases left in between. Germline loops: CDR1 SGHRS, CDR2 YFSETQ. The CDR3 sequence: CASSLALWSGEQFF. Here the CDR3 DNA reads TGCGCCAGCAGCTTGGCCCTTTGGAGCGGTGAGCAGTTCTTC.

This clonotype was found many times. V usage is TRBV7-3 and J usage is TRBJ2-1, with TRBD2 matching over 8 bases. The germline gives CDR1 SGHTA, CDR2 FQGTGA. The CDR3 consists of 14 residues. The V and J ends lost 0 bases and 9 bases, in that order; junction bases with no gene match: 4. The CDR3 DNA reads as TGTGCCAGCAGCTTAACCAGCGGGGGAGGTGAGCAGTTCTTC. Amino acids: CASSLTSGGGEQFF.

This clonotype was seen many times. The chain couples TRBV7-2 to TRBJ2-7; TRBD2 matches 9 bases. CDR1 and CDR2 from the germline V gene are SGHTA and FQGNSA. Trimming at V came to 3 bases and at J to 4 bases, leaving 7 bases not matched to a gene. The CDR3 runs to 15 residues. Here the CDR3 DNA reads TGTGCCAGCAGCTTTAGCCCTAGCGGGGAATACGAGCAGTACGTC. Protein sequence: CASSFSPSGEYEQYV.

Ten or more counts support this clonotype. The chain carries TRBV3-1 and TRBJ1-6, with D uncertain. V dropped 3 bases and J dropped 0 bases, with 9 bases sitting between them. The germline gives CDR1 LGHDT, CDR2 YNNKEL (reference sequence). This CDR3 spans 16 amino acids. DNA for the CDR3: TGTGCCAGCAGCCAGGAGGAACGCTCCTATAATTCACCCCTCCACTTT. Its protein product is CASSQEERSYNSPLHF.